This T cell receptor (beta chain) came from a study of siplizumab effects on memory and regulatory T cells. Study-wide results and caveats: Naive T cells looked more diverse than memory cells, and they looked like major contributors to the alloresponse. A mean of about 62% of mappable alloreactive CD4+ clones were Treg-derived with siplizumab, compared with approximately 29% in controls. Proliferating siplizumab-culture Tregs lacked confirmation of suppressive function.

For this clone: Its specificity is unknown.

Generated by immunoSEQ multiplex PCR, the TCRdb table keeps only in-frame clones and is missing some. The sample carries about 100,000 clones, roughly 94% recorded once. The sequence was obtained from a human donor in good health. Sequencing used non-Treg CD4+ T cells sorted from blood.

The CDR3 here is CASRGWYEQYF. The CDR3 DNA sequence: TGTGCCAGCAGGGGGTGGTACGAGCAGTACTTC. The chain recombines TRBV2 with TRBJ2-7, with unresolved D. Germline CDR1 SNHLY, CDR2 FYNNEI. CDR3 length: 11 amino acids. Trimming took 6 bases from V and 4 from J, leaving 7 bases between them.